Listed below are T cell receptor beta chains from one sample, sequenced in a study of CD8 T cells in Susac syndrome. Each CDR3 protein gets one entry after TCRdb re-called the immunoSEQ multiplex PCR reads with MiXCR. The profile covers under 150,000 distinct CDR3 sequences, with roughly 94% appearing a single time and about 0.13% taken by the ten largest. Material: CD4+ T cells from PBMCs. The receptor set was obtained from a human donor with multiple sclerosis. CDR3s include the opening cysteine and the closing phenylalanine or tryptophan. Each record gives: V gene, clone size, CDR3 protein. Size values are once, few and many counts, or a class for expanded clones, and some rows have none.

V gene: TRBV19
clone size: .
CDR3 protein: CASSIPGYQPQHF

V gene: TRBV3-1
clone size: .
CDR3 protein: CASSQDIRCRDPGANVLTF

V gene: TRBV19
clone size: .
CDR3 protein: CASKGLAGPNTQYF

V gene: TRBV15
clone size: .
CDR3 protein: CATSRRDGLNQPQHF

V gene: TRBV30
clone size: .
CDR3 protein: CAWTGSNYGYTF

V gene: TRBV12-3/TRBV12-4
clone size: .
CDR3 protein: CASSLESNQPQLF

V gene: TRBV14
clone size: .
CDR3 protein: CASSPRTGGPQHF

V gene: TRBV2
clone size: .
CDR3 protein: CASSAGTYEKLFF

V gene: TRBV18
clone size: once
CDR3 protein: CASSPETGGAYEQYF

V gene: TRBV3-1
clone size: .
CDR3 protein: CASSPLSAGGTDTEAFF

V gene: TRBV7-2
clone size: once
CDR3 protein: CASSYDGGGNQPQHF

V gene: TRBV3-1
clone size: .
CDR3 protein: CAIGLARGEQFF

V gene: TRBV15
clone size: .
CDR3 protein: CATSRPSGGFKNIQYF

V gene: TRBV5-1
clone size: .
CDR3 protein: CASSFEDNQPQHF

V gene: TRBV5-1
clone size: .
CDR3 protein: CASSRSTGGYTEAFF

V gene: TRBV6-5
clone size: once
CDR3 protein: CASKWMGTTEAFF

V gene: TRBV12-3/TRBV12-4
clone size: .
CDR3 protein: CASRNRGWNYGYTF

V gene: TRBV6-6
clone size: .
CDR3 protein: CASSPDIRYGYTF

V gene: TRBV30
clone size: .
CDR3 protein: CASTSGSYGYTF

V gene: TRBV4-3
clone size: once
CDR3 protein: CASSQAGSAEAFF

V gene: TRBV12-3/TRBV12-4
clone size: .
CDR3 protein: CASSGQVSNQPQHF

V gene: TRBV7-8
clone size: .
CDR3 protein: CASSLSPGGLAGHLIYNEQFF

V gene: TRBV9
clone size: .
CDR3 protein: CASSAGQGYTGELFF

V gene: TRBV29-1
clone size: .
CDR3 protein: CSVKWGTEAFF

V gene: TRBV12-3/TRBV12-4
clone size: once
CDR3 protein: CASSPRAMGANVLTF

V gene: TRBV28
clone size: .
CDR3 protein: CASSSKLGIYEKLFF

V gene: TRBV7-2
clone size: once
CDR3 protein: CASSLARASPLHF

V gene: TRBV2
clone size: .
CDR3 protein: CASSEVRGDTDTQYF

V gene: TRBV18
clone size: few
CDR3 protein: CASSPQGVEETQYF

V gene: TRBV5-4
clone size: .
CDR3 protein: CASSLMGSGANVLTF

V gene: TRBV6-5
clone size: .
CDR3 protein: CASSTPGNTEAFF

V gene: TRBV29-1
clone size: .
CDR3 protein: CSVVNGAETQYF

V gene: TRBV12-3/TRBV12-4
clone size: .
CDR3 protein: CASSPGLAGAGTGELFF

V gene: TRBV2
clone size: .
CDR3 protein: CASGQFTDTQYF

V gene: TRBV6-6
clone size: .
CDR3 protein: CASSYSLNQPQHF

V gene: TRBV7-7
clone size: .
CDR3 protein: CASSPLGGDTGELFF